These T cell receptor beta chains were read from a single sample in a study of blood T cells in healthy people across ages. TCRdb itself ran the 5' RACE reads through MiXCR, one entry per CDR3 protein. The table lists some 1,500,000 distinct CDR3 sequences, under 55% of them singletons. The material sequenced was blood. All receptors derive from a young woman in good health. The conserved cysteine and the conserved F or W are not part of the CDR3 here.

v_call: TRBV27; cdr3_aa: ASSLYPSGTTGEQY
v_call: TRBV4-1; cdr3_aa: ASSQQRLAGGISYNEQF
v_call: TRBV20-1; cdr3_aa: SARGDRRAYEQY
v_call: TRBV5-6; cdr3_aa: ASSVAVLDTQY
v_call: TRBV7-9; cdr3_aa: ASSHGGTYTEAF
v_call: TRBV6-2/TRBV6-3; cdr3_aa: ASSYRAPSYDEQF
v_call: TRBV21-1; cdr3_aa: ASSKGWTPYEQY
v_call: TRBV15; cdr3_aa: ATSRDRSAANGQF
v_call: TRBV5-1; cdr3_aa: ASSVGQGYNEQF
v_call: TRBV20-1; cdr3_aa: SGEEWPYNEQF
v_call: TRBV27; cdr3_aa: ASLEGSTDTQY